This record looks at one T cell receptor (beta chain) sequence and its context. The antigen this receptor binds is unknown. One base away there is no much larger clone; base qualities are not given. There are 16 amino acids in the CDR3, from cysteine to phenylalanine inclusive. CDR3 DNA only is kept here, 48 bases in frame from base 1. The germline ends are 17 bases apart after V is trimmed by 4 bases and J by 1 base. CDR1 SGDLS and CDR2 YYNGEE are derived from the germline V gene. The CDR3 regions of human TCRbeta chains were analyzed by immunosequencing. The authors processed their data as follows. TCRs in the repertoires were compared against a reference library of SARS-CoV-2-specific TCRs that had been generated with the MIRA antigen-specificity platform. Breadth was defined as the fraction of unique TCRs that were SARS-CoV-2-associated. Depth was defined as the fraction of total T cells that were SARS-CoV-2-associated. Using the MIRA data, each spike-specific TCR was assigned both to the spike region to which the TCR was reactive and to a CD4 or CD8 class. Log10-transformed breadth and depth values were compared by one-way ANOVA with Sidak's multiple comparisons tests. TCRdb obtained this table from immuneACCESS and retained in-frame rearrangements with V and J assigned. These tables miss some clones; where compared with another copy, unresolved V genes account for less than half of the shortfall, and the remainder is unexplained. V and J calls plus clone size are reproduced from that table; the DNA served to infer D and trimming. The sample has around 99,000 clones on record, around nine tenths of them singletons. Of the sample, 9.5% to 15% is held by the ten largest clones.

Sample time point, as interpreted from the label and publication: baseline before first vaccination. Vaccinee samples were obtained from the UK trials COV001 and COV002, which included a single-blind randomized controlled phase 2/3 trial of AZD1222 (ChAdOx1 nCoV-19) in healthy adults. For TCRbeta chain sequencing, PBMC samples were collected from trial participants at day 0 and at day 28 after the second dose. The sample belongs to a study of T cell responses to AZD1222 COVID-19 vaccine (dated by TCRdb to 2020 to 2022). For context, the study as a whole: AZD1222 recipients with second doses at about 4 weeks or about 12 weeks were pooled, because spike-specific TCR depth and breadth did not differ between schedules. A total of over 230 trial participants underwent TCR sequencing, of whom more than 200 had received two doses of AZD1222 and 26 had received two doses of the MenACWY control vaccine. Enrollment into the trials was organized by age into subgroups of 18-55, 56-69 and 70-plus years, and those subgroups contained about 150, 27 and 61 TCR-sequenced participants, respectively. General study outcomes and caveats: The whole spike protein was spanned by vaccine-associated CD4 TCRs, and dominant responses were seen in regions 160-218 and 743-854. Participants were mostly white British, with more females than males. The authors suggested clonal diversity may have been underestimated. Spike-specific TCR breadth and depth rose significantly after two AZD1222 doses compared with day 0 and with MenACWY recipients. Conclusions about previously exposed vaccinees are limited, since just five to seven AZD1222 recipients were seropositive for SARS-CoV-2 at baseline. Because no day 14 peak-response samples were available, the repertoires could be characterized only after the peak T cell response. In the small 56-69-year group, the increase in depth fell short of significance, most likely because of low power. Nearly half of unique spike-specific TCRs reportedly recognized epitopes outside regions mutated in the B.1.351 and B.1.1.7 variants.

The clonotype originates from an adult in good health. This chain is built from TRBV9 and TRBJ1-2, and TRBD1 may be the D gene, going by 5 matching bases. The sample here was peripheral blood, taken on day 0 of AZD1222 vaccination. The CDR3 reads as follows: CASSPGPLPGNYGYTF. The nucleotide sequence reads TGTGCCAGCAGCCCGGGACCGCTGCCCGGTAACTATGGCTACACCTTC.